The subject of this entry is one TCR beta chain. Profiling relied on immunoSEQ multiplex PCR, and the TCRdb table lists in-frame clones only, not all of them. This sample has about 92,000 clones; 80% to 95% occur once, and the top ten carry about 2.7%. The sample is drawn from a study of T cell changes during pregnancy in multiple sclerosis. Germline CDR1 is SGHAT and CDR2 is FQNNGV. Unmatched junction bases numbered 5, after V lost 4 bases and J lost 1 base. The CDR3 length is 15 residues. The TCR was taken from a female donor with multiple sclerosis, enrolled in a pregnancy study. The material sequenced was peripheral blood, taken in the first trimester of pregnancy. This chain uses TRBV11-2 with TRBJ1-1; 8 bases fit TRBD1. The CDR3 bases are TGTGCCAGCAGCTCGCACAGGGGGGGGAACACTGAAGCTTTCTTT. Protein: CASSSHRGGNTEAFF.